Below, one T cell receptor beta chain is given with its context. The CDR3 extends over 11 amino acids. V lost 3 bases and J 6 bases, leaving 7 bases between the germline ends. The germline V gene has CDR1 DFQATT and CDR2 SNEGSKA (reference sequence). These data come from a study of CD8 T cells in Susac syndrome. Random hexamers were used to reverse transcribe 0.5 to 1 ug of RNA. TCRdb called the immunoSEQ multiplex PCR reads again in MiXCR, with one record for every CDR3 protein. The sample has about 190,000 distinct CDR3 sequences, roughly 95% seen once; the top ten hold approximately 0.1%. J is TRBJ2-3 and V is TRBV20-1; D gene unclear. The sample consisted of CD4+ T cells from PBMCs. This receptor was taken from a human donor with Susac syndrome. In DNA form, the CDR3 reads TGCAGTGCTAGGCCTCTGGATACGCAGTATTTT. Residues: CSARPLDTQYF.